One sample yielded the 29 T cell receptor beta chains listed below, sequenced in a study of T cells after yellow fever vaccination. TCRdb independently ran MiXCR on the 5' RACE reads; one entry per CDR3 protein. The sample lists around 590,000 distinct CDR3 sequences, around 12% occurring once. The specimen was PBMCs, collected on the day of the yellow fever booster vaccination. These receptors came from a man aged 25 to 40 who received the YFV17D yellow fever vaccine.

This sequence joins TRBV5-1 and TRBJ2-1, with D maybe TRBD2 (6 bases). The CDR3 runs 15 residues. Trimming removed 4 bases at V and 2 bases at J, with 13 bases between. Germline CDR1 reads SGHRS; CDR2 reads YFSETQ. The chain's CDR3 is CASSASGSTYNEQFF. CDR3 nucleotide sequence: TGCGCCAGCAGCGCCTCCGGGAGCACCTACAATGAGCAGTTCTTC.

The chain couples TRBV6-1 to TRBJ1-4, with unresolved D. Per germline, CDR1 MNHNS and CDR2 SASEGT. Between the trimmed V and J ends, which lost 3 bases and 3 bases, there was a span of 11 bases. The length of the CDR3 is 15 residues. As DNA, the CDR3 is TGTGCCAGCAGTGACACAGTTCAAGCTAATGAAAAACTGTTTTTT. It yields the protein CASSDTVQANEKLFF.

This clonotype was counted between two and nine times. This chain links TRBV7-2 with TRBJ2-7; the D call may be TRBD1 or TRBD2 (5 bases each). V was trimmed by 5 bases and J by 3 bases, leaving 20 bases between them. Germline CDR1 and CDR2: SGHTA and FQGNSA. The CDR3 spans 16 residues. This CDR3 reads CASSNYFGTDRYEQYF. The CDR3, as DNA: TGTGCCAGCAGCAACTACTTCGGGACGGACCGCTACGAGCAGTACTTC.

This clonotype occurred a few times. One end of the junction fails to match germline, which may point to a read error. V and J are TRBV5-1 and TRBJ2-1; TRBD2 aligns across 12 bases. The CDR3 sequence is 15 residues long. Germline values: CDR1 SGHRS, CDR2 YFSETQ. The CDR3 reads CASRVTSGSHKEQFF. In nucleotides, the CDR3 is TGCGCCAGCAGAGTGACTAGCGGGAGCCACAAGGAGCAGTTCTTC.

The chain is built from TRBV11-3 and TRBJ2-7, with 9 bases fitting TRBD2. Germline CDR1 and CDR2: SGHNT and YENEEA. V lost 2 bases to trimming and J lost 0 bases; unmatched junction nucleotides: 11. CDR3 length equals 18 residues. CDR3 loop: CASSLRLADGISSYEQYF. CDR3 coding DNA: TGTGCCAGCAGCTTACGACTAGCGGACGGGATCAGCTCCTACGAGCAGTACTTC. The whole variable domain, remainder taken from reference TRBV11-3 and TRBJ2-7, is EAGVVQSPRYKIIEKKQPVAFWCNPISGHNTLYWYLQNLGQGPELLIRYENEEAVDDSQLPKDRFSAERLKGVDSTLKIQPAELGDSAVYLCASSLRLADGISSYEQYFGPGTRLTVT.

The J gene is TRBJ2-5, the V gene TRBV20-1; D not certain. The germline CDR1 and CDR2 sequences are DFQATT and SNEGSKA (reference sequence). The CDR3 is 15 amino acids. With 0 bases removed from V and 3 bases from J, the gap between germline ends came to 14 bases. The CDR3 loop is CSARDGERIEETQYF. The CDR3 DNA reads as TGCAGTGCTAGAGATGGGGAACGGATAGAAGAGACCCAGTACTTC.

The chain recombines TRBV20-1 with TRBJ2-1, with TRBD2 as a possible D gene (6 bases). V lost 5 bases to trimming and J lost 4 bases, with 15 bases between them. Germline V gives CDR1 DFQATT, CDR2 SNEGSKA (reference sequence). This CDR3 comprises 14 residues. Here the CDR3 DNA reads TGCAGTGCTGACCGGGAGCCAGGTTACAATGAGCAGTTCTTC. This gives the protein CSADREPGYNEQFF.

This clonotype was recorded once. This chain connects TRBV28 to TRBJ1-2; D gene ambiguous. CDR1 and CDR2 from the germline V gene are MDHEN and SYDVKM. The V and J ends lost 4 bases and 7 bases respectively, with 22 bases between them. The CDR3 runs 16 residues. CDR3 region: CASSSIPQDRASGYTF. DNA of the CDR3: TGTGCCAGCAGTTCTATCCCTCAAGACCGGGCTTCTGGCTACACCTTC.

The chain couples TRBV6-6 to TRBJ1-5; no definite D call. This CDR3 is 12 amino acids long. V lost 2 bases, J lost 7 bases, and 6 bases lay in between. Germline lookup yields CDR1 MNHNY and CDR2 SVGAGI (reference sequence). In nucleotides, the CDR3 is TGTGCCAGCAGTTACAGGGAACAGCCCCAGCATTTT. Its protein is CASSYREQPQHF.

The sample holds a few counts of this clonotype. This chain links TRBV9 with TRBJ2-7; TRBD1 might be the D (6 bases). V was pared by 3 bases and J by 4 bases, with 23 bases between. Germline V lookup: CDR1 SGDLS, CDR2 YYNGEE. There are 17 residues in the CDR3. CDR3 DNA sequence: TGTGCCAGCAGCGCGTTCCGGGACACCAGTCTTGGATACGAGCAGTACTTC. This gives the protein CASSAFRDTSLGYEQYF. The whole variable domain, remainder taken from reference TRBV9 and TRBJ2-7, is DSGVTQTPKHLITATGQRVTLRCSPRSGDLSVYWYQQSLDQGLQFLIQYYNGEERAKGNILERFSAQQFPDLHSELNLSSLELGDSALYFCASSAFRDTSLGYEQYFGPGTRLTVT.

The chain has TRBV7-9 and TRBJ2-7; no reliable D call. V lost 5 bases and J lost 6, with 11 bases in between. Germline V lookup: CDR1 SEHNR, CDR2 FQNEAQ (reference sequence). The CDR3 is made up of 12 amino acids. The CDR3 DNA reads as TGTGCCAGCAGCCAAACTCGGGCCGAGCAGTACTTC. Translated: CASSQTRAEQYF.

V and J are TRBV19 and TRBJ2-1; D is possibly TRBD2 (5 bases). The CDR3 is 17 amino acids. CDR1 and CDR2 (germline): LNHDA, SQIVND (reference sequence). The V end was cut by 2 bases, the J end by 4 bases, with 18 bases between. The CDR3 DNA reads TGTGCCAGTAGTATAATAAGCCCCAGCGGTAGTTACAATGAGCAGTTCTTC. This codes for CASSIISPSGSYNEQFF. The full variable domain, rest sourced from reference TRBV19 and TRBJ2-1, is DGGITQSPKYLFRKEGQNVTLSCEQNLNHDAMYWYRQDPGQGLRLIYYSQIVNDFQKGDIAEGYSVSREKKESFPLTVTSAQKNPTAFYLCASSIISPSGSYNEQFFGPGTRLTVL.

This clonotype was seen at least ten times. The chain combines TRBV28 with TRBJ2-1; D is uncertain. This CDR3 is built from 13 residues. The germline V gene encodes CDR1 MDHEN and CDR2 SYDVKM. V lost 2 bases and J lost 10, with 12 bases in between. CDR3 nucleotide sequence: TGTGCCAGCAGTTTACTTACGACCTCAGAGCAGTTCTTC. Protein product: CASSLLTTSEQFF.

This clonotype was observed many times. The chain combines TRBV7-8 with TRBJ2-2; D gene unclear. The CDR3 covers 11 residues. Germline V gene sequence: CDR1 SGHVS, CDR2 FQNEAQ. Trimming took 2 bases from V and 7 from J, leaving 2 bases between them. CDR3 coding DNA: TGTGCCAGCAGCTTAATCGGGGAGCTGTTTTTT. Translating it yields CASSLIGELFF.

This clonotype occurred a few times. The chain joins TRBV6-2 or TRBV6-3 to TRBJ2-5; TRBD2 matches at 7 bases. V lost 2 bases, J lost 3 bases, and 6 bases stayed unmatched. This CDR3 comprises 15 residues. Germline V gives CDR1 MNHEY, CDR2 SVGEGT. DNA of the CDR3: TGTGCCAGCAGTTACAATCATGCGGGAGAAGAGACCCAGTACTTC. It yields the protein CASSYNHAGEETQYF.

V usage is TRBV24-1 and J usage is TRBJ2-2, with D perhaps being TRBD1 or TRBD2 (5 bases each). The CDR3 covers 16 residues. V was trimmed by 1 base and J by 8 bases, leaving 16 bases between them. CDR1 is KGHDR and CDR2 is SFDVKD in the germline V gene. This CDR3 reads CATSDLSRGDAGELFF. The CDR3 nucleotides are TGTGCCACCAGTGATTTATCCCGAGGGGACGCGGGGGAGCTGTTTTTT.

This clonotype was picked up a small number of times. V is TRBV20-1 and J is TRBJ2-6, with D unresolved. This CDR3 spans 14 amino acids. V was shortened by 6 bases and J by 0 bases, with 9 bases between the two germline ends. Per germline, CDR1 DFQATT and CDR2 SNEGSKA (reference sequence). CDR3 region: CSASSASGANVLTF. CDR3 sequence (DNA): TGCAGTGCATCATCGGCCTCTGGGGCCAACGTCCTGACTTTC.

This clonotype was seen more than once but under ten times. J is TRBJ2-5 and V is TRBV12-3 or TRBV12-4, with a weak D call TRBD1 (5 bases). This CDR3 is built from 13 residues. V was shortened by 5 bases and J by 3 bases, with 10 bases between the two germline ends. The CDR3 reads CASSHPTEETQYF. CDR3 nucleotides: TGTGCCAGCAGTCATCCGACAGAAGAGACCCAGTACTTC.

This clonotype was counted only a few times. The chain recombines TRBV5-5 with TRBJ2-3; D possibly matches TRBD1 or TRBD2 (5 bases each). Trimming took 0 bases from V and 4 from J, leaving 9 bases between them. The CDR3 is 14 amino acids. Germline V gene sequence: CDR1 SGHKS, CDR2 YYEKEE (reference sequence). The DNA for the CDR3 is TGTGCCAGCAGCTTGGGGGGGTTCGCAGATACGCAGTATTTT. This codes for CASSLGGFADTQYF.

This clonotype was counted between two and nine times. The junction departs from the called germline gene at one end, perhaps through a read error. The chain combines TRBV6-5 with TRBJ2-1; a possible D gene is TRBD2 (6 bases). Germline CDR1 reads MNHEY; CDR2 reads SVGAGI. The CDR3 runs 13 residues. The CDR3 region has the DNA TGTGCCAGCAGTGACTCGGGAGTAGGTGAGCAGTTCTTC. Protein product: CASSDSGVGEQFF.

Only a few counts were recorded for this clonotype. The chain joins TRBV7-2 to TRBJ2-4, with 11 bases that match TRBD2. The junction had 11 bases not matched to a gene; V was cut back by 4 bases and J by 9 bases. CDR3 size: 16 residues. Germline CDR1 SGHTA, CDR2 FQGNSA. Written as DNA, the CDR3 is TGTGCCAGCAGCTGGGGACTAGCGGCGGACGGGACCATTCAGTACTTC. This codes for CASSWGLAADGTIQYF.

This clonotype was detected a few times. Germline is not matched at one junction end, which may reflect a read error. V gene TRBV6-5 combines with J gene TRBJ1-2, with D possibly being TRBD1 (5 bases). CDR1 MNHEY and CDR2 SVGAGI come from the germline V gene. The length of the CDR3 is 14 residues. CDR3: CASSSVSGDGGDTF. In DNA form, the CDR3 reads TGTGCCAGCAGTTCCGTTAGCGGGGACGGTGGCGACACCTTC.

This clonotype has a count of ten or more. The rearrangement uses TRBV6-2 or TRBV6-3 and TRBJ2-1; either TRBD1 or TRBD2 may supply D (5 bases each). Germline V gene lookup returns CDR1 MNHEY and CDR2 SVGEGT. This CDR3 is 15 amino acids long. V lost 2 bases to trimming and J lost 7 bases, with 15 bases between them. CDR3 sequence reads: CASSYPPGTSNEQFF. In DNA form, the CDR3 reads TGTGCCAGCAGTTACCCCCCAGGGACCTCGAATGAGCAGTTCTTC.

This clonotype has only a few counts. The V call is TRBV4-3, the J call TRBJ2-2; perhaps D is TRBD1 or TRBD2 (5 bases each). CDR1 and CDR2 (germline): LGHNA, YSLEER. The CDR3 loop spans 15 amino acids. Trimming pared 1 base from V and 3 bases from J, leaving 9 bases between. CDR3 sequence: CASSQGWDHTGELFF. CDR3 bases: TGCGCCAGCAGCCAAGGTTGGGACCACACCGGGGAGCTGTTTTTT.

CDR3 amino acids: CASSQIGLGGYTF. The CDR3 nucleotides are TGCGCCAGCAGCCAAATCGGACTAGGCGGCTACACCTTC. The chain combines TRBV4-3 with TRBJ1-2, with unresolved D. V was pared by 2 bases and J by 8 bases, with 12 bases between. The CDR3 has 13 residues. Germline loops: CDR1 LGHNA, CDR2 YSLEER.

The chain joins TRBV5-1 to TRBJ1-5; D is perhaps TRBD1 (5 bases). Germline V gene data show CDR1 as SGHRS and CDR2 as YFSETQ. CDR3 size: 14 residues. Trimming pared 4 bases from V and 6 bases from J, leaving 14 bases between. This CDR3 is CASSPGTAAQPQHF. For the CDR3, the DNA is TGCGCCAGCAGCCCGGGGACTGCGGCTCAGCCCCAGCATTTT.

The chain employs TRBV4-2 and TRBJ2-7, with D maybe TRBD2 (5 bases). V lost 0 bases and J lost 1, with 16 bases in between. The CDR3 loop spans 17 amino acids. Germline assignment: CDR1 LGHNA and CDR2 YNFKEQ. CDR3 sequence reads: CASSQDAGPGVSYEQYF. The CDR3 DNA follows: TGTGCCAGCAGCCAAGATGCGGGTCCTGGGGTTTCCTACGAGCAGTACTTC.

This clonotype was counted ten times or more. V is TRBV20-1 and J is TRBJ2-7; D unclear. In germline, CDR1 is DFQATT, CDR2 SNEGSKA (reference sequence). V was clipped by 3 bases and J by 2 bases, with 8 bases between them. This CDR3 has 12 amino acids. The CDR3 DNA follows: TGCAGTGCTAGCGATAGGACCTACGAGCAGTACTTC. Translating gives CSASDRTYEQYF.

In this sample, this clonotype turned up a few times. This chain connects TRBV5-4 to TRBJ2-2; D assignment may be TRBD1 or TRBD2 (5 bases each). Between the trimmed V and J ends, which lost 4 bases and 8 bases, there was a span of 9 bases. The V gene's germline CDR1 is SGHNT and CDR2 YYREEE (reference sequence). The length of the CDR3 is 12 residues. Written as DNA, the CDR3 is TGTGCCAGCAGCCACGGGACGGGGGAGCTGTTTTTT. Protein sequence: CASSHGTGELFF.